This T cell receptor beta chain was captured by sequencing in a study of blood T cell repertoires in COVID-19. Under the authors' procedure: Amplifying reference gene primers gave estimates of nucleated cell counts. Profiling relied on immunoSEQ multiplex PCR, and the TCRdb table lists in-frame clones only, not all of them. Clonal size and the V and J genes are those of that table, whereas D and trimming came from the DNA. The sample holds 200,000 to 300,000 clones, around 86% seen once. Germline V gives CDR1 SGDLS, CDR2 YYNGEE. The CDR3 spans 14 residues. V was clipped by 4 bases and J by 2 bases, with 11 bases between them.

The rearrangement uses TRBV9 and TRBJ2-3, with D maybe TRBD2 (6 bases). This receptor was obtained from a man aged 35 to 55 who had recovered from COVID-19. Sequenced input: peripheral blood. CDR3 loop: CASSLGLHTDTQYF. CDR3 nucleotides: TGTGCCAGCAGCTTGGGACTCCACACAGATACGCAGTATTTT.